This passage covers 22 T cell receptor beta chains from one sample sequenced in a study of T cell responses to AZD1222 COVID-19 vaccine. The method was immunoSEQ multiplex PCR; TCRdb's version includes in-frame clones alone and lacks a portion of them. The sample contains over 100,000 clones, around 87% of which appear only once. The sample here was peripheral blood, taken on day 0 of AZD1222 vaccination. These receptors were obtained from an adult in good health.

The gene calls are TRBV9 and TRBJ2-6; 12 nucleotides match TRBD1. Germline-derived CDR1 and CDR2 are SGDLS and YYNGEE. J was trimmed by 4 bases and V by 2 bases; bases with no gene match: 7. CDR3 length: 18 residues. Written as DNA, the CDR3 is TGTGCCAGCAGCGTCCTGGGACAGGGGGCGAAAGGGGCCAACGTCCTGACTTTC. Protein sequence: CASSVLGQGAKGANVLTF.

The rearrangement links TRBV29-1 to TRBJ1-2, with 7 bases aligning to TRBD1. The junction had 9 bases not matched to a gene; V was cut back by 6 bases and J by 5 bases. The germline V gene has CDR1 SQVTM and CDR2 ANQGSEA. CDR3 length: 13 amino acids. CDR3 nucleotide sequence: TGCAGCGTCGAAAACAGGGGAGGGTATGGCTACACCTTC. This translates into CSVENRGGYGYTF. The whole variable domain, remainder taken from reference TRBV29-1 and TRBJ1-2, is SAVISQKPSRDICQRGTSLTIQCQVDSQVTMMFWYRQQPGQSLTLIATANQGSEATYESGFVIDKFPISRPNLTFSTLTVSNMSPEDSSIYLCSVENRGGYGYTFGSGTRLTVV.

This chain uses TRBV9 with TRBJ2-1; TRBD2 matches 8 bases. The V and J ends lost 5 bases and 2 bases, in that order; junction bases with no gene match: 6. Germline V gene sequence: CDR1 SGDLS, CDR2 YYNGEE. The CDR3 is 15 amino acids. The CDR3: CASRQGLGTYNEQFF. CDR3 DNA: TGTGCCAGCAGGCAGGGACTAGGGACCTACAATGAGCAGTTCTTC.

CDR3 in DNA: TGTGCCAGCAGCTCAGGGGGGATGAAAAACACTGAAGCTTTCTTT. It translates to CASSSGGMKNTEAFF. The V call is TRBV6-5, the J call TRBJ1-1; 7 bases agree with TRBD1. The germline V gene encodes CDR1 MNHEY and CDR2 SVGAGI. The trim removed 6 bases at V and 2 bases at J, leaving 9 bases unmatched. The CDR3 contains 15 residues.

This clone was seen just once. J is TRBJ2-7 and V is TRBV7-2; 7 bases are shared with TRBD1. The length of the CDR3 is 14 residues. Germline V gene data show CDR1 as SGHTA and CDR2 as FQGNSA. V lost 4 bases and J lost 2; bases outside the gene matches: 5. CDR3 in DNA: TGTGCCAGCAGCTCAAGACAGGGCGCCTACGAGCAGTACTTC. Its protein is CASSSRQGAYEQYF.

J is TRBJ2-5 and V is TRBV6-2 or TRBV6-3; D unclear. CDR3 length: 11 amino acids. V was cut by 6 bases and J by 3 bases, with 5 bases left in between. Germline V lookup: CDR1 MNHEY, CDR2 SVGEGT. The DNA for the CDR3 is TGTGCCAGCAGCCCGGAAGAGACCCAGTACTTC. This gives the protein CASSPEETQYF.

V is TRBV12-5 and J is TRBJ1-4; 7 bases are a match to TRBD1. CDR1 LGHNT and CDR2 FRNRAP come from the germline V gene. CDR3 length equals 16 residues. With V trimmed by 9 bases and J by 0 bases, 10 bases remained unmatched. The CDR3 coding sequence is TGTGCTAGCCAGGGACAGTCGTTTGCAACTAATGAAAAACTGTTTTTT. This sequence encodes CASQGQSFATNEKLFF.

The V call is TRBV19, the J call TRBJ1-1; unclear D gene. The CDR3 is 15 amino acids. CDR1 LNHDA and CDR2 SQIVND come from the germline V gene (reference sequence). Trimming cost V 7 bases and J 0 bases, with 15 bases left between them. DNA of the CDR3: TGTGCCAGTATTCCCCGGCGGAGGGTGAACACTGAAGCTTTCTTT. Translation: CASIPRRRVNTEAFF. The full variable domain, rest sourced from reference TRBV19 and TRBJ1-1, is DGGITQSPKYLFRKEGQNVTLSCEQNLNHDAMYWYRQDPGQGLRLIYYSQIVNDFQKGDIAEGYSVSREKKESFPLTVTSAQKNPTAFYLCASIPRRRVNTEAFFGQGTRLTVV.

This chain connects TRBV19 to TRBJ1-2; D is unclear. V lost 1 base, J lost 7 bases, and 4 bases lay in between. This CDR3 has 11 amino acids. Germline values: CDR1 LNHDA, CDR2 SQIVND (reference sequence). CDR3 DNA: TGTGCCAGTAGTATAGTCGGTGGCTACACCTTC. Amino acids: CASSIVGGYTF.

This chain links TRBV4-2 with TRBJ1-1; D is undetermined. This CDR3 is built from 12 residues. CDR1 and CDR2 (germline): LGHNA, YNFKEQ. The germline V and J ends were trimmed by 0 bases and 7 bases, with 6 bases remaining between them. CDR3 sequence: CASSQDQLEAFF. CDR3 in DNA: TGTGCCAGCAGCCAAGATCAGCTTGAAGCTTTCTTT.

The chain combines TRBV5-4 with TRBJ2-5, with 9 bases fitting TRBD1. V lost 3 bases, J lost 2 bases, and 2 bases stayed unmatched. Per germline, CDR1 SGHNT and CDR2 YYREEE (reference sequence). The CDR3 spans 14 residues. The CDR3 DNA reads TGTGCCAGCAGCTCCGGACAGGGGCAAGAGACCCAGTACTTC. This encodes CASSSGQGQETQYF.

J is TRBJ2-6 and V is TRBV19; 9 bases fit TRBD1. CDR1 and CDR2 from the germline V gene are LNHDA and SQIVND (reference sequence). With V trimmed by 4 bases and J by 2 bases, 9 bases remained unmatched. The CDR3 loop spans 18 amino acids. CDR3: CASSTGTGRLTGANVLTF. The CDR3 nucleotides read TGTGCCAGTAGTACCGGGACAGGGAGATTAACTGGGGCCAACGTCCTGACTTTC.

The rearrangement joins TRBV9 to TRBJ2-1; either TRBD1 or TRBD2 may fit D (5 bases each). In germline, CDR1 is SGDLS, CDR2 YYNGEE. The CDR3 spans 17 residues. Between the trimmed V and J ends, which lost 2 bases and 4 bases, there was a span of 19 bases. CDR3 sequence reads: CASSVLGPPNGYNEQFF. CDR3 bases: TGTGCCAGCAGCGTCCTGGGACCTCCCAACGGGTACAATGAGCAGTTCTTC.

This sequence joins TRBV19 and TRBJ1-4; 9 bases align to TRBD1. V trimming: 6 bases; J trimming: 4 bases; junction bases outside the gene matches: 6. The CDR3 runs 15 residues. Germline loops: CDR1 LNHDA, CDR2 SQIVND (reference sequence). DNA of the CDR3: TGTGCCAGTAGCGACATGACAGGGGGTAATGAAAAACTGTTTTTT. This encodes CASSDMTGGNEKLFF.

In its sample, this clone was seen once. At the DNA level, this CDR3 is encoded by other sequences in the same sample as well. The V gene is TRBV24-1, the J gene TRBJ2-2; a weak D match, TRBD2 (6 bases). The CDR3 has 14 amino acids. Germline values: CDR1 KGHDR, CDR2 SFDVKD. V gave up 2 bases and J gave up 4 bases, with 7 bases separating them. This CDR3 is CATSDWRGTGELFF. The CDR3 DNA is TGTGCCACCAGTGATTGGAGGGGCACCGGGGAGCTGTTTTTT.

The chain joins TRBV25-1 to TRBJ1-3; 7 bases align to TRBD1. Germline CDR1 MGHDK, CDR2 SYGVNS. V shed 6 bases, J shed 2 bases, and the junction held 13 bases outside the gene matches. The CDR3 sequence is 17 residues long. The CDR3 DNA reads as TGTGCCAGCAGGCGTCATCAGGGGGGGTTTCCTGGAAACACCATATATTTT. Its protein is CASRRHQGGFPGNTIYF.

V is TRBV6-5 and J is TRBJ2-7; 9 nucleotides line up with TRBD1. Germline loops: CDR1 MNHEY, CDR2 SVGAGI. Trimming at V came to 6 bases and at J to 7 bases, leaving 13 bases not matched to a gene. CDR3 length equals 15 residues. For the CDR3, the DNA is TGTGCCAGCAGCGTCCGGGACAGGGAGAGATTTGAGCAGTACTTC. The encoded protein is CASSVRDRERFEQYF.

This clone was counted a single time. CDR3 sequence: CATSGGRMGNQPQHF. The CDR3 coding sequence is TGTGCCACCAGTGGGGGGCGAATGGGCAATCAGCCCCAGCATTTT. V usage is TRBV24-1 and J usage is TRBJ1-5; D possibly corresponds to TRBD1 (6 bases). Germline V CDR1 and CDR2: KGHDR, SFDVKD. The V end was cut by 5 bases, the J end by 2 bases, with 12 bases between. The CDR3 totals 15 residues.

The gene calls are TRBV5-1 and TRBJ1-1; the match to TRBD1 covers 8 bases. CDR1 is SGHRS, CDR2 YFSETQ, per germline. The V segment lost 0 bases and the J segment 3 bases; nucleotides outside the gene matches: 7. The CDR3 runs to 16 residues. CDR3 amino acids: CASSLDQGAIYTEAFF. The CDR3 nucleotides read TGCGCCAGCAGCTTGGATCAGGGGGCCATATACACTGAAGCTTTCTTT.

The chain is built from TRBV9 and TRBJ1-3; no definite D call. Germline V gene sequence: CDR1 SGDLS, CDR2 YYNGEE. This CDR3 comprises 17 residues. V gave up 0 bases and J gave up 0 bases, with 13 bases separating them. CDR3 in amino acids: CASSVAPGEGSGNTIYF. In DNA, the CDR3 is TGTGCCAGCAGCGTAGCTCCCGGGGAGGGCTCTGGAAACACCATATATTTT. The whole variable domain, remainder taken from reference TRBV9 and TRBJ1-3, is DSGVTQTPKHLITATGQRVTLRCSPRSGDLSVYWYQQSLDQGLQFLIQYYNGEERAKGNILERFSAQQFPDLHSELNLSSLELGDSALYFCASSVAPGEGSGNTIYFGEGSWLTVV.

The J gene is TRBJ1-4, the V gene TRBV15; 7 nucleotides agree with TRBD1. CDR1 is LNHNV and CDR2 is YYDKDF in the germline V gene (reference sequence). The ends lost 5 bases at V and 13 bases at J; junction bases unmatched: 10. The length of the CDR3 is 13 residues. The CDR3 region has the DNA TGTGCCACCAGCCGGGACAGCGGGGGGTTACTGTTTTTT. Translating gives CATSRDSGGLLFF.

The chain is built from TRBV11-1 and TRBJ1-2; D gene uncertain. Germline values: CDR1 SGHAT, CDR2 FQDESV (reference sequence). The CDR3 runs to 15 residues. Trimming cost V 5 bases and J 4 bases, with 17 bases left between them. The CDR3 is CASSRTDVQSYGYTF. The CDR3, as DNA: TGTGCCAGCAGCAGAACGGACGTCCAGAGCTATGGCTACACCTTC.